This passage covers 16 T cell receptor beta chains from one sample sequenced in a study of cytomegalovirus exposure and HLA in healthy donors. The study ran its PCR with 60 Vbeta and 13 Jbeta primers. Profiling relied on immunoSEQ multiplex PCR, and the TCRdb table lists in-frame clones only, not all of them. Of 80,000 or so clones detected, 63% appear once; the ten largest clones hold over 5.5%. The sample taken for sequencing was PBMCs. The receptors come from a man between 25 and 39 years old in good health and CMV-seropositive.

The V gene is TRBV7-6, the J gene TRBJ2-7; 8 positions match TRBD2. V was clipped by 1 base and J by 7 bases; unmatched bases: 9. Per the germline V gene, CDR1 is SGHVS and CDR2 is FNYEAQ. The length of the CDR3 is 15 residues. CDR3 in amino acids: CASSLDLGGGREQYF. DNA for the CDR3: TGTGCCAGCAGCTTAGATCTTGGCGGGGGGCGGGAGCAGTACTTC.

The chain employs TRBV6-6 and TRBJ1-1; 7 nucleotides align to TRBD1. V shed 8 bases and J 1 base; nucleotides not matched to a gene: 7. Germline CDR1 is MNHNY and CDR2 is SVGAGI (reference sequence). There are 14 residues in the CDR3. The CDR3 spells CASGIRQGNTEAFF. For the CDR3, the DNA is TGTGCCAGCGGGATCAGACAGGGGAACACTGAAGCTTTCTTT.

This chain uses TRBV4-3 with TRBJ1-2; 8 nucleotides match TRBD1. The V segment lost 1 base and the J segment 6 bases; nucleotides outside the gene matches: 13. The CDR3 consists of 17 residues. Germline-derived CDR1 and CDR2 are LGHNA and YSLEER. The CDR3 sequence: CASSQALGQADLDGYTF. The CDR3 nucleotides read TGCGCCAGCAGCCAAGCTCTGGGACAGGCGGATTTGGATGGCTACACCTTC.

This CDR3 reads CATQDRDSYNEQFF. CDR3 coding DNA: TGTGCCACCCAAGACAGGGACTCCTACAATGAGCAGTTCTTC. The rearrangement uses TRBV6-1 and TRBJ2-1; 7 bases align to TRBD1. Trimming cost V 10 bases and J 0 bases; bases outside gene matches: 6. This CDR3 is built from 14 residues. The germline CDR1 and CDR2 sequences are MNHNS and SASEGT.

The rearrangement uses TRBV5-1 and TRBJ2-1; weak D call: TRBD2 (5 bases). The germline V and J ends were trimmed by 2 bases and 1 base, with 10 bases remaining between them. Germline loops: CDR1 SGHRS, CDR2 YFSETQ. CDR3 length: 15 residues. The CDR3 region is CASSFFSDSYNEQFF. The CDR3 coding sequence is TGCGCCAGCAGCTTTTTTAGCGATTCCTACAATGAGCAGTTCTTC.

This chain links TRBV9 with TRBJ2-7; 7 bases align to TRBD2. CDR1 is SGDLS and CDR2 is YYNGEE in the germline V gene. This CDR3 spans 15 amino acids. V trimming: 0 bases; J trimming: 2 bases; junction bases outside the gene matches: 5. DNA for the CDR3: TGTGCCAGCAGCGTAGGGCAGGGAGGGGCCTACGAGCAGTACTTC. It is translated as CASSVGQGGAYEQYF.

This clone appeared a few times. This chain uses TRBV7-3 with TRBJ2-1; possible D gene TRBD1, 5 bases. The CDR3 covers 15 residues. Trimming cost V 0 bases and J 7 bases, with 13 bases left between them. Germline lookup yields CDR1 SGHTA and CDR2 FQGTGA. The CDR3 DNA follows: TGTGCCAGCAGCTTAACGTCAGGGCTGGGGAATGAGCAGTTCTTC. Protein product: CASSLTSGLGNEQFF. Full variable domain (rest looked up from reference TRBV7-3 and TRBJ2-1): GAGVSQTPSNKVTEKGKYVELRCDPISGHTALYWYRQSLGQGPEFLIYFQGTGAADDSGLPNDRFFAVRPEGSVSTLKIQRTERGDSAVYLCASSLTSGLGNEQFFGPGTRLTVL.

The chain combines TRBV23-1 with TRBJ2-7, with 9 bases fitting TRBD1. TRBV23-1 counts as an open reading frame of uncertain function. V trimming: 6 bases; J trimming: 3 bases; junction bases outside the gene matches: 15. This CDR3 is built from 17 residues. The CDR3 bases are TGCGCCAGCAGGTTTCCTCTCGACAGGGGGGTTTTCTACGAGCAGTACTTC. This translates into CASRFPLDRGVFYEQYF.

For this clone: Only one base separates this from a far larger clonotype, so it likely reflects a read error. Other nucleotide sequences from this sample produce the same CDR3. The CDR3 DNA follows: TGTGCCAGCAGTCAGGACGGGAATAACTACGGCTACACCTTC. Translation gives CASSQDGNNYGYTF. The gene calls are TRBV6-5 and TRBJ1-2; no firm D call. CDR3 size: 14 residues. Looked up from germline, CDR1 is MNHEY and CDR2 is SVGAGI.

The chain is built from TRBV1 and TRBJ2-3; the table's TRBD2 call for D was not verified on the DNA. TRBV1 is a pseudogene. The CDR3 has 16 residues. The CDR3 DNA is TGCACCAGCAGCCCGGAAGCGGGGGTCCGCACAGATACGCAGTATTTT. The encoded protein is CTSSPEAGVRTDTQYF.

This clone was counted a few times. CDR3 residues: CASSQTGGDQPQHF. The CDR3 coding sequence is TGCGCCAGCAGCCAGACAGGGGGGGACCAGCCCCAGCATTTT. The chain joins TRBV5-1 to TRBJ1-5; 9 bases are a match to TRBD1. Per the germline V gene, CDR1 is SGHRS and CDR2 is YFSETQ. V dropped 4 bases and J dropped 7; count of bases not matched to a gene: 6. The CDR3 is made up of 14 amino acids.

V and J are TRBV5-1 and TRBJ2-1; D uncertain. V was trimmed by 0 bases and J by 7 bases, leaving 5 bases between them. Germline lookup yields CDR1 SGHRS and CDR2 YFSETQ. The CDR3 length is 12 residues. CDR3 region: CASSLAVNEQFF. CDR3 in DNA: TGCGCCAGCAGCTTGGCCGTAAATGAGCAGTTCTTC.

The rearrangement links TRBV5-1 to TRBJ2-5; 8 bases are shared with TRBD2. CDR1 and CDR2 (germline): SGHRS, YFSETQ. This CDR3 comprises 14 residues. J gave up 1 base and V 4 bases, and 3 bases lay outside the gene matches. The DNA for the CDR3 is TGCGCCAGCAGCGCCGGACTAGCCCAAGAGACCCAGTACTTC. This codes for CASSAGLAQETQYF. Full variable domain (outside the CDR3, taken from reference TRBV5-1 and TRBJ2-5): KAGVTQTPRYLIKTRGQQVTLSCSPISGHRSVSWYQQTPGQGLQFLFEYFSETQRNKGNFPGRFSGRQFSNSRSEMNVSTLELGDSALYLCASSAGLAQETQYFGPGTRLLVL.

The chain couples TRBV28 to TRBJ2-7; D perhaps matches TRBD1 (5 bases). Trimming shortened V by 4 bases and J by 3 bases, and 10 bases separated the two germline ends. The CDR3 sequence is 13 residues long. Germline CDR1 is MDHEN and CDR2 is SYDVKM. The DNA for the CDR3 is TGTGCCAGCAGTTATACAGGAGTCTACGAGCAGTACTTC. It specifies CASSYTGVYEQYF.

The chain recombines TRBV28 with TRBJ2-5, with D possibly TRBD2 on 6 matching bases. Germline V gene lookup returns CDR1 MDHEN and CDR2 SYDVKM. The CDR3 has 14 residues. V was clipped by 7 bases and J by 0 bases, with 12 bases between them. The CDR3 region has the DNA TGTGCCAGCAAGGCGGGGAGGTACCAAGAGACCCAGTACTTC. This codes for CASKAGRYQETQYF.

V and J are TRBV25-1 and TRBJ2-1, with D maybe TRBD1 (6 bases). Germline V gene sequence: CDR1 MGHDK, CDR2 SYGVNS. There are 16 residues in the CDR3. Trimming removed 4 bases from V and 2 bases from J, with 15 bases in between. The CDR3 nucleotides are TGTGCCAGCAGTGTCGACCAGGGGACCGCCTACAATGAGCAGTTCTTC. Encoded protein: CASSVDQGTAYNEQFF.